The source of this TCR beta chain is a study of shared clonotypes between healthy human individuals. Sorted-subset replicate PCRs used around 200 ng of genomic DNA. This amount corresponded to approximately 30,000 T cell genomes. Using immunoSEQ multiplex PCR, the repertoire was profiled, and TCRdb retains in-frame clones only, with some absent. The sample includes 2 million to 2.5 million clones, approximately 94% seen only once; the top ten take 0.9% to 1.3%. Positive CCR7 selection of CD45RO-negative cells yielded the naive CD8 cells, and terminally differentiated effector memory CD45RA+ cells were excluded. CDR3 length equals 13 residues. CDR1 is MNHEY, CDR2 SVGAGI, per germline. The germline V and J ends were trimmed by 4 bases and 4 bases, with 11 bases remaining between them.

This rearrangement joins TRBV6-5 to TRBJ2-7; the D gene is possibly TRBD2 (5 bases). This TCR was sampled from a young man in good health. The source material was naive CD8+ T cells sorted from blood. The CDR3, as DNA: TGTGCCAGCAGTTCCGGGGTTAGATACGAGCAGTACTTC. Translated: CASSSGVRYEQYF.